Each of the 9 T cell receptor beta chains below was sequenced from the same sample in a study of PD-L1 blockade in urothelial cancer. The data were produced by immunoSEQ multiplex PCR, yet TCRdb's version contains in-frame clones alone and is incomplete. The sample holds approximately 46,000 clones, about 85% seen once. Sequenced here: PBMCs, sampled around atezolizumab (anti-PD-L1) treatment. The receptors were gathered from a man aged 60-69 years with urothelial cancer.

The rearrangement joins TRBV7-6 to TRBJ2-7, with 9 bases matching TRBD2. There are 18 residues in the CDR3. Germline trimming cut 1 base from V and 0 bases from J; bases unmatched to any gene: 10. The germline V gene has CDR1 SGHVS and CDR2 FNYEAQ. DNA for the CDR3: TGTGCCAGCAGCTTAGTAGCAGGTGGGACTAGCCTCTCCTACGAGCAGTACTTC. This encodes CASSLVAGGTSLSYEQYF.

This rearrangement joins TRBV2 to TRBJ2-3, with TRBD2 identical over 15 bases. This CDR3 comprises 17 residues. The trim removed 6 bases at V and 6 bases at J, leaving 10 bases unmatched. Germline values: CDR1 SNHLY, CDR2 FYNNEI. CDR3 in DNA: TGTGCCAGCAGCCCCGGAGTTGGACTAGCGGGGGGGGATACGCAGTATTTT. It codes for CASSPGVGLAGGDTQYF.

This clone was detected only once. V and J are TRBV7-3 and TRBJ2-4, with 8 bases matching TRBD2. Per the germline V gene, CDR1 is SGHTA and CDR2 is FQGTGA. The ends lost 1 base at V and 2 bases at J; junction bases unmatched: 13. The CDR3 is 19 amino acids. CDR3: CASSLRYGGAVGPKNIQYF. CDR3 nucleotide sequence: TGTGCCAGCAGCTTAAGGTACGGGGGGGCGGTCGGGCCCAAAAACATTCAGTACTTC.

V gene TRBV10-3 combines with J gene TRBJ1-1; D is perhaps TRBD1 (5 bases). V was pared by 4 bases and J by 1 base, with 10 bases between. Germline CDR1 and CDR2: ENHRY and SYGVKD. This CDR3 comprises 14 residues. Here the CDR3 reads CAISAATENTEAFF. The CDR3 bases are TGTGCCATCAGTGCCGCGACAGAGAACACTGAAGCTTTCTTT.

This clone was counted between two and nine times. The gene calls are TRBV30 and TRBJ2-2, with TRBD1 matching over 9 bases. CDR3 length equals 15 residues. The germline gives CDR1 GTSNPN, CDR2 SVGIG (reference sequence). V trimming: 7 bases; J trimming: 3 bases; junction bases outside the gene matches: 9. CDR3 sequence reads: CALQQGAVDTGELFF. The CDR3 nucleotides read TGTGCCTTGCAACAGGGGGCAGTGGACACCGGGGAGCTGTTTTTT.

The gene calls are TRBV6-1 and TRBJ2-7; tentative D call: TRBD1 (6 bases). Trimming cost V 7 bases and J 6 bases, with 19 bases left between them. Looked up from germline, CDR1 is MNHNS and CDR2 is SASEGT. There are 14 residues in the CDR3. CDR3 loop: CASIPAYRDLEQYF. CDR3 DNA sequence: TGTGCCAGCATTCCCGCTTACAGGGATCTCGAGCAGTACTTC.

The rearrangement uses TRBV19 and TRBJ1-2; TRBD1 aligns across 8 bases. Looked up from germline, CDR1 is LNHDA and CDR2 is SQIVND (reference sequence). The CDR3 totals 14 residues. V shed 7 bases and J 1 base; nucleotides not matched to a gene: 5. This chain's CDR3 is CASTRQGFNYGYTF. The CDR3, as DNA: TGTGCCAGTACCCGACAGGGGTTTAACTATGGCTACACCTTC.

On this clone: A read error may account for a junction end that differs from germline. The chain joins TRBV2 to TRBJ1-3, with D perhaps TRBD1 (5 bases). CDR3 length: 14 residues. The germline CDR1 and CDR2 sequences are SNHLY and FYNNEI. The CDR3 DNA reads TGTGCCAGCAGTGTCGGACAATCTCCCTCTGGAAACACCTTT. It specifies CASSVGQSPSGNTF.

The CDR3 region is CASSLVLANGIDTQYF. In DNA form, the CDR3 reads TGCGCCAGCAGCTTGGTTCTAGCGAACGGTATAGATACGCAGTATTTT. The chain combines TRBV5-1 with TRBJ2-3, with D perhaps matching TRBD2 (6 bases). Germline CDR1 is SGHRS and CDR2 is YFSETQ. V was pared by 0 bases and J by 5 bases, with 16 bases between. This CDR3 has 16 residues.